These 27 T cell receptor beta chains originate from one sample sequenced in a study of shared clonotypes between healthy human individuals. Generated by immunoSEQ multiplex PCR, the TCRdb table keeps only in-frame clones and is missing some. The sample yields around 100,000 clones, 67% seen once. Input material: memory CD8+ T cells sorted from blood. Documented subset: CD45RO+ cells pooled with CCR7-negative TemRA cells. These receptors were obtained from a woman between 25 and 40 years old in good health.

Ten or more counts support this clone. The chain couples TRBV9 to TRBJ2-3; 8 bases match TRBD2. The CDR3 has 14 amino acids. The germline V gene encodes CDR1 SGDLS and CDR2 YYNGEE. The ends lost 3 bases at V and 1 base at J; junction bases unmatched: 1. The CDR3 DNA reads TGTGCCAGCAGCGCTAGCGGGCGCACAGATACGCAGTATTTT. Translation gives CASSASGRTDTQYF.

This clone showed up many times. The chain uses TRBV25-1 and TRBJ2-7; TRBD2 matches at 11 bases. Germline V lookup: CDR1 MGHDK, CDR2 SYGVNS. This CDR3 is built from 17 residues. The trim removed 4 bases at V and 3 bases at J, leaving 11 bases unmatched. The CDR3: CASSGKKTSGISYEQYF. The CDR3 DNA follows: TGTGCCAGCAGTGGGAAGAAGACTAGCGGGATTAGCTACGAGCAGTACTTC.

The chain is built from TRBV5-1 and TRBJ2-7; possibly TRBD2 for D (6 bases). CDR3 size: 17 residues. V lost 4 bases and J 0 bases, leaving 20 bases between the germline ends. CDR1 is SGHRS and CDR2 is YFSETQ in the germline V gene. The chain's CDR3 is CASSKDYSRQPSYEQYF. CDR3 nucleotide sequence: TGCGCCAGCAGCAAGGACTATTCGCGACAGCCCTCCTACGAGCAGTACTTC.

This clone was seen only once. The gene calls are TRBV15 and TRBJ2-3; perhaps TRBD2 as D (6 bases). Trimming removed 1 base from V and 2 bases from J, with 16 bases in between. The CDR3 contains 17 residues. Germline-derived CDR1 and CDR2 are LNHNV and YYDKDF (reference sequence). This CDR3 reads CATSRVFSSGLTDTQYF. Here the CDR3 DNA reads TGTGCCACCAGCAGAGTCTTTAGTAGCGGACTCACAGATACGCAGTATTTT.

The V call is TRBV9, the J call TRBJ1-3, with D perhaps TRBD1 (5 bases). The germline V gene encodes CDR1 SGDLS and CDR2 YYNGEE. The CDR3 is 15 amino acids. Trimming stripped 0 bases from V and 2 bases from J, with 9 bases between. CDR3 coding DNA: TGTGCCAGCAGCGTAGGTTGGACAACTGGAAACACCATATATTTT. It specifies CASSVGWTTGNTIYF.

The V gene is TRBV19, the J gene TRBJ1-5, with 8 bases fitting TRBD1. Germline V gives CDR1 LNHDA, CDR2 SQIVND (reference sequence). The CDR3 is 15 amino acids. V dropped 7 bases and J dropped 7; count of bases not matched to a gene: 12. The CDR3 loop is CASKEWGQDSQPQHF. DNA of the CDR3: TGTGCCAGTAAGGAATGGGGACAGGACTCCCAGCCCCAGCATTTT.

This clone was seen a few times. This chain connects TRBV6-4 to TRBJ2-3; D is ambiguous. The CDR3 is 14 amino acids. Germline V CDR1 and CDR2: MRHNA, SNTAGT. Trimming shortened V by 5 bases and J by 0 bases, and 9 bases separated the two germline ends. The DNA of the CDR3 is TGTGCCAGCAGTCGTGACGGGAGCACAGATACGCAGTATTTT. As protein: CASSRDGSTDTQYF.

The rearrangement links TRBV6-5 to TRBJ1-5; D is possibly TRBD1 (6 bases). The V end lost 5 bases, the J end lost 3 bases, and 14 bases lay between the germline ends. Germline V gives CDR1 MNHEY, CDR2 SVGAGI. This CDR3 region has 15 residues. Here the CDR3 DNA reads TGTGCCAGCAGTAAGAGGGGGGCCGCCAATCAGCCCCAGCATTTT. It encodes CASSKRGAANQPQHF.

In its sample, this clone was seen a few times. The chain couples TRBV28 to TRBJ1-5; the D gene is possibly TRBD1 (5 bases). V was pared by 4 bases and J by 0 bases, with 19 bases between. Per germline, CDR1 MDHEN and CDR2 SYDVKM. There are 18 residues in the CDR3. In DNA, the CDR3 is TGTGCCAGCAGTTCCGCCCAGGACATCCACTATAGCAATCAGCCCCAGCATTTT. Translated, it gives CASSSAQDIHYSNQPQHF.

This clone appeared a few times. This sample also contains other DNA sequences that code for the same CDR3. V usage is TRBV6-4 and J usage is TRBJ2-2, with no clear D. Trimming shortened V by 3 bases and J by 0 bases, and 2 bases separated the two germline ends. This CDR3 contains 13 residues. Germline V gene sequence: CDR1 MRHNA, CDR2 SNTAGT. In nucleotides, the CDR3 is TGTGCCAGCAGTGAAGCGAACACCGGGGAGCTGTTTTTT. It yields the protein CASSEANTGELFF.

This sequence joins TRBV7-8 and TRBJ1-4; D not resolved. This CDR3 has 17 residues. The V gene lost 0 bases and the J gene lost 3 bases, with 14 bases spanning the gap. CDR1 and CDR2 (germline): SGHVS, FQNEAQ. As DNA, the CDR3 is TGTGCCAGCAGCTTAGCCCCCTTAGGGTTCTCTAATGAAAAACTGTTTTTT. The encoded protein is CASSLAPLGFSNEKLFF.

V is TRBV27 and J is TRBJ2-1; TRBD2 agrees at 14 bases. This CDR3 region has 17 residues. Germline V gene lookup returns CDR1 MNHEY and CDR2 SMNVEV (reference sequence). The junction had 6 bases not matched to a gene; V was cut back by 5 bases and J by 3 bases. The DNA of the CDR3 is TGTGCCAGCAGTAAGGGACTAGCGGGAGTCCTCTACAATGAGCAGTTCTTC. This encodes CASSKGLAGVLYNEQFF.

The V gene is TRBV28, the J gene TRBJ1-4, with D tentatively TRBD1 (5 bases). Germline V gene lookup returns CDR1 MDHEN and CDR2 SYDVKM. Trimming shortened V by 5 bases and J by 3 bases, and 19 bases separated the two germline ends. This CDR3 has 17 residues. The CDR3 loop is CASSGMRGAGSNEKLFF. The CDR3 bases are TGTGCCAGCAGTGGAATGAGAGGGGCGGGGTCTAATGAAAAACTGTTTTTT. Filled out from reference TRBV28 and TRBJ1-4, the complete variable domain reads DVKVTQSSRYLVKRTGEKVFLECVQDMDHENMFWYRQDPGLGLRLIYFSYDVKMKEKGDIPEGYSVSREKKERFSLILESASTNQTSMYLCASSGMRGAGSNEKLFFGSGTQLSVL.

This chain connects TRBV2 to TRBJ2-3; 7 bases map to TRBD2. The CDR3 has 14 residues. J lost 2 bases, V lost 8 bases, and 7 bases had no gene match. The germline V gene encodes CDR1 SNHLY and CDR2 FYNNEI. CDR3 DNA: TGTGCCAGCGGGAGGGTGGGAGCCACAGATACGCAGTATTTT. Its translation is CASGRVGATDTQYF.

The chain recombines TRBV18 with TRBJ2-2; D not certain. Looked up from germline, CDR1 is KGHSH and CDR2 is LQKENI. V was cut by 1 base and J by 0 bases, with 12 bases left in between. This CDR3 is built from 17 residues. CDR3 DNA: TGTGCCAGCTCACCACGCATTCCAAACTCGAACACCGGGGAGCTGTTTTTT. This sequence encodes CASSPRIPNSNTGELFF.

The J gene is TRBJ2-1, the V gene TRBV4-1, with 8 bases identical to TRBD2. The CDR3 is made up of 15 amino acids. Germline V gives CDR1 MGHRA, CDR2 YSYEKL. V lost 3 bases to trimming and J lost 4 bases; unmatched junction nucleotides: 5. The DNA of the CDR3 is TGCGCCAGCAGCCACAGCGGGAGTCGATACAATGAGCAGTTCTTC. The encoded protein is CASSHSGSRYNEQFF.

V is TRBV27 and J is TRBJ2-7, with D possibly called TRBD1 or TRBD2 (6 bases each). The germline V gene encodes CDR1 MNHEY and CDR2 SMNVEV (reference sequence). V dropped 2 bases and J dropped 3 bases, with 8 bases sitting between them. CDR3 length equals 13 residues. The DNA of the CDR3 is TGTGCCAGCAGTTTAGGAGGGGGCTACGAGCAGTACTTC. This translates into CASSLGGGYEQYF.

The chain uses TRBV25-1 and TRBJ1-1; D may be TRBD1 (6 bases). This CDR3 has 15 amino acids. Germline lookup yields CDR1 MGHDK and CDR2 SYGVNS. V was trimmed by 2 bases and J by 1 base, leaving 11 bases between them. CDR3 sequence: CASSERQEPNTEAFF. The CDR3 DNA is TGTGCCAGCAGTGAAAGACAGGAACCGAACACTGAAGCTTTCTTT.

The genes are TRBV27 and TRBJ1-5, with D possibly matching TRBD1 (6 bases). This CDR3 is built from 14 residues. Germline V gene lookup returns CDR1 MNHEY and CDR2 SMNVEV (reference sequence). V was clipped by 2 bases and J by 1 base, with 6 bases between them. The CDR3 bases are TGTGCCAGCAGTTTACAGGGGAGCAATCAGCCCCAGCATTTT. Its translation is CASSLQGSNQPQHF.

The CDR3 region is CASSLEGPTRTQYF. CDR3 nucleotide sequence: TGTGCCAGCAGCTTAGAAGGGCCAACGAGGACGCAGTATTTT. The chain has TRBV7-9 and TRBJ2-3; no clear D. CDR1 and CDR2 (germline): SEHNR, FQNEAQ (reference sequence). This CDR3 has 14 amino acids. V was pared by 1 base and J by 9 bases, with 14 bases between. Complete variable domain (other parts from reference TRBV7-9 and TRBJ2-3): DTGVSQNPRHKITKRGQNVTFRCDPISEHNRLYWYRQTLGQGPEFLTYFQNEAQLEKSRLLSDRFSAERPKGSFSTLEIQRTEQGDSAMYLCASSLEGPTRTQYFGPGTRLTVL.

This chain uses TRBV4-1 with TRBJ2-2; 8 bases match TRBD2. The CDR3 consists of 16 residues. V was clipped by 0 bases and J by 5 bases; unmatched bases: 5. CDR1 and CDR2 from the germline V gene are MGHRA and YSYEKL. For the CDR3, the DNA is TGCGCCAGCAGCCAAGAGGGACTAGTAGTAACCGGGGAGCTGTTTTTT. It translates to CASSQEGLVVTGELFF.

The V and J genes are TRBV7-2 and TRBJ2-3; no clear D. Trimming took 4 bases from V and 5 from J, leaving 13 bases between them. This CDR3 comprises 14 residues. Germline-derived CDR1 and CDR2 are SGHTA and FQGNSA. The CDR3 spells CASSSDLLVDTQYF. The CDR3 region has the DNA TGTGCCAGCAGCTCTGATCTACTGGTAGATACGCAGTATTTT.

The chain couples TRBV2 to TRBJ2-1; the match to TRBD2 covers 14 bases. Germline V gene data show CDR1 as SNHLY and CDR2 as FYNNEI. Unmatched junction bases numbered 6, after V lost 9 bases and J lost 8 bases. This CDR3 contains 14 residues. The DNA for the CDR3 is TGTGCCAGATCCGGGACTAGCGGGAGTCATGAGCAGTTCTTC. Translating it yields CARSGTSGSHEQFF.

This chain's CDR3 is CASSLEAPGRTTRIPYEQYF. In DNA form, the CDR3 reads TGCGCCAGCAGCTTGGAGGCGCCTGGACGGACGACTCGAATTCCCTACGAGCAGTACTTC. J is TRBJ2-7 and V is TRBV5-1; D unclear. Deletions cut 0 bases from V and 2 bases from J, with 27 bases between. Germline CDR1 SGHRS, CDR2 YFSETQ. The CDR3 has 20 residues.

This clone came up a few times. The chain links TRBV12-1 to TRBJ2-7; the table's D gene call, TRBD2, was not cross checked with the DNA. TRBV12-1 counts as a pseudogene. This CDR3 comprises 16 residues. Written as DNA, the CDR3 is TGTGCCAGCAGCGACACCGGGACTAGCGGGCGTTGCGAGCAGTACTTC. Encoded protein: CASSDTGTSGRCEQYF.

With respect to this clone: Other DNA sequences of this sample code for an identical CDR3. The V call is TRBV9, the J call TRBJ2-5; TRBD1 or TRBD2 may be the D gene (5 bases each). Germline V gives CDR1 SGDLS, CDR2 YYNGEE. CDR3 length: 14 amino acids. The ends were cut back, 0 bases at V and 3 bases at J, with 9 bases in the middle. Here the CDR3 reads CASSVAGGEETQYF. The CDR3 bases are TGTGCCAGCAGCGTAGCTGGGGGTGAAGAGACCCAGTACTTC.

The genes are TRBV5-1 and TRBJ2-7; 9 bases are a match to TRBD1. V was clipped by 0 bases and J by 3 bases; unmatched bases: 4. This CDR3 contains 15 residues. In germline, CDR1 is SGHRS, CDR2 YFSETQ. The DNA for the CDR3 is TGCGCCAGCAGCTTGGGGGACAGGGACTTCTACGAGCAGTACTTC. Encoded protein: CASSLGDRDFYEQYF.